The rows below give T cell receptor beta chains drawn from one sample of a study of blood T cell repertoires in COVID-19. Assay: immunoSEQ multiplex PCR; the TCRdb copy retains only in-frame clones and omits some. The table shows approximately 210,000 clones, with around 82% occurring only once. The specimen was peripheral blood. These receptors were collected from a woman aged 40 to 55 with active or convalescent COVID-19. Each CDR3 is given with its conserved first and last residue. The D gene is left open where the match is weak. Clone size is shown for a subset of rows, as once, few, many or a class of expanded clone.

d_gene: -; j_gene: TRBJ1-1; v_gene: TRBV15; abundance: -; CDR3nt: TGTGCCACCAGCAGAGATGCGGGAAGAGCTTTCTTT; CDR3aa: CATSRDAGRAFF
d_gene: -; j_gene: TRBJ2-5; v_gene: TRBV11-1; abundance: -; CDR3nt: TGTGCCAGCAGCCGAGGGGGAACTACGTTGGAGACCCAGTACTTC; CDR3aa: CASSRGGTTLETQYF
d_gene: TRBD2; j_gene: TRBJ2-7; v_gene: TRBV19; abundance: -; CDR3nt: TGTGCCAGTAGTAAGGGGACTAGCGGAAGTACCTACGAGCAGTACTTC; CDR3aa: CASSKGTSGSTYEQYF
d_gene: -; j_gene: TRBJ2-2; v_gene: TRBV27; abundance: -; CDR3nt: TGTGCCAGCAGCCCTAGGGGACTCCCGAACACCGGGGAGCTGTTTTTT; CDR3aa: CASSPRGLPNTGELFF
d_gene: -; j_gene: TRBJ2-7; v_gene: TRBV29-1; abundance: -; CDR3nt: TGCAGCGTTGAGAAGGGGCTCGAGCAGTACTTC; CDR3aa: CSVEKGLEQYF
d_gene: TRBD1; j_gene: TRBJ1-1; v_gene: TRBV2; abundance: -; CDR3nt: TGTGCCAGCAGTGAAAACAGGGGGCAGGCTTTCTTT; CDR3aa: CASSENRGQAFF
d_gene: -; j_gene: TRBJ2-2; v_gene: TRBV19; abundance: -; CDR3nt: TGTGCCAGTAGTATTGGGGCAGGCGCGAACACCGGGGAGCTGTTTTTT; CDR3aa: CASSIGAGANTGELFF
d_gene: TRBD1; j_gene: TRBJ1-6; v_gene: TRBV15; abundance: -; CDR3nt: TGTGCCACCAGCAGTCGGGGACAGGGAGGCTCACCCCTCCACTTT; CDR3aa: CATSSRGQGGSPLHF
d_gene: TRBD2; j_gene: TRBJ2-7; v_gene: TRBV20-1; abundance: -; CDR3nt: TGCAGTGCTAGTTCGCTAGCGGGAGTAGTGTACGAGCAGTACTTC; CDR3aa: CSASSLAGVVYEQYF
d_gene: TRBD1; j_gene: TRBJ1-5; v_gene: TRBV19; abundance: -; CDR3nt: TGTGCCAGTACTTATAGTCCAGGGGGCGAACAGCCCCAGCATTTT; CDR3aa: CASTYSPGGEQPQHF
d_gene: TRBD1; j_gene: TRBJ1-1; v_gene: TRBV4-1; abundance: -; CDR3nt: TGCGCCAGCAGCTACCGGGACAGGGGCTCCATGAACACTGAAGCTTTCTTT; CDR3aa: CASSYRDRGSMNTEAFF
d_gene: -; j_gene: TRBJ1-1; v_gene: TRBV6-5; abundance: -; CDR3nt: TGTGCCAGCAGACGTCAGTACATGAACACTGAAGCTTTCTTT; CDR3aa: CASRRQYMNTEAFF
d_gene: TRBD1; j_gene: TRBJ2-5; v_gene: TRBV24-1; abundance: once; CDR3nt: TGTGCCACCAGTGATCCCCAGGACAGGGGGCAAGAGACCCAGTACTTC; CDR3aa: CATSDPQDRGQETQYF
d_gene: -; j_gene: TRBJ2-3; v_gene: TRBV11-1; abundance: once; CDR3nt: TGTGCCAGCAGCCAGGGGACGGATACGCAGTATTTT; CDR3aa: CASSQGTDTQYF
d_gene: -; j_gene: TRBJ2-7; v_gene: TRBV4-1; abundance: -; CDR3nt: TGCGCCAGCAGCCCGTCAGGTAGGGGGATCACCTACGAGCAGTACTTC; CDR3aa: CASSPSGRGITYEQYF
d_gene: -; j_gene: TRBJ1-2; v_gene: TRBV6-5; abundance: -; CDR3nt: TGTGCCAGCACCAGGGGTGGCTATGGCTACACCTTC; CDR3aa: CASTRGGYGYTF
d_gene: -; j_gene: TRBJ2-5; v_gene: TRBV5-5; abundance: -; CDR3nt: TGTGCCAGCAGGGGAGGGGGTCGGGAGACCCAGTACTTC; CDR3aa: CASRGGGRETQYF
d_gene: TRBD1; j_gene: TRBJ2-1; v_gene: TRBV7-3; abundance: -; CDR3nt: TGTGCCAGCACGCTTGATAGTAGCAGGGGGGAGCAGTTCTTC; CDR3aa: CASTLDSSRGEQFF
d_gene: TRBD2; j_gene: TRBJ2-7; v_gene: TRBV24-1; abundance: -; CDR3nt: TGTGCCACCAGTGATCTAGCGGGAGATTCGTACGAGCAGTACTTC; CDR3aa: CATSDLAGDSYEQYF
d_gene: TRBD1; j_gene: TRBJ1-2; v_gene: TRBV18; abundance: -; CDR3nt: TGTGCCAGCTCACCCCGAGGGACAGGAATGGTGAGCTACACCTTC; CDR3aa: CASSPRGTGMVSYTF
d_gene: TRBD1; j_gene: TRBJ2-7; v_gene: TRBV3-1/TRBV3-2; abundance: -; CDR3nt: TGTGCCAGCAGCCATGATGTGACAGGGACCTACGAGCAGTACTTC; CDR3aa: CASSHDVTGTYEQYF
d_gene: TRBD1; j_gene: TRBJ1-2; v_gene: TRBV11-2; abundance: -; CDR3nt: TGTGCCAGCAGCCCAGTTCAGGGGGCGCTTGGCTACACCTTC; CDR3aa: CASSPVQGALGYTF
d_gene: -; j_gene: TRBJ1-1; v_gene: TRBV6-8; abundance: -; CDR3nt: TGTGCCAGCAGTCTTCAGGAAGGGAACACTGAAGCTTTCTTT; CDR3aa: CASSLQEGNTEAFF
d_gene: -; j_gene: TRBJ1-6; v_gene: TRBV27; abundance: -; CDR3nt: TGTGCCAGCAGTTTTTCGGGGGGCAATTCACCCCTCCACTTT; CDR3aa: CASSFSGGNSPLHF
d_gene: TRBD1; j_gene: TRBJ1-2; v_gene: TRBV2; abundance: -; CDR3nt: TGTGCCAGCAGTGAGGACAGGGGGTATGGCTACACCTTC; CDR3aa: CASSEDRGYGYTF
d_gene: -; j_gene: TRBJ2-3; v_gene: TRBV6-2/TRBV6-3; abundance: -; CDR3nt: TGTGCCAGCAGTTACTACGGACGAAAGGGGACAGATACGCAGTATTTT; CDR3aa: CASSYYGRKGTDTQYF
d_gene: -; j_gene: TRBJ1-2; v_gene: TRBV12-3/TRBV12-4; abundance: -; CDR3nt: TGTGCCAGCAGCCCAGACAGATACTATGGCTACACCTTC; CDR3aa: CASSPDRYYGYTF